Listed here are 27 T cell receptor beta chains from one sample, sequenced in a study of shared clonotypes between healthy human individuals. Clones were sequenced by immunoSEQ multiplex PCR, and TCRdb holds only the in-frame ones, with some missing. Here the sample spans over 2 million clones, roughly 94% being singletons. Naive CD8 cells were CD45RO-negative, positively selected for CCR7, excluding terminally differentiated effector memory CD45RA+ cells. Source material: naive CD8+ T cells sorted from blood. The receptors shown here come from a man younger than 35 in good health.

V is TRBV10-2 and J is TRBJ2-7; D not certain. The CDR3 has 14 residues. V was shortened by 0 bases and J by 0 bases, with 6 bases between the two germline ends. The germline V gene encodes CDR1 WSHSY and CDR2 SAAADI. CDR3 sequence (DNA): TGCGCCAGCAGTGAGTCAGGGTACTCCTACGAGCAGTACTTC. As protein: CASSESGYSYEQYF.

The chain has TRBV4-2 and TRBJ2-7; tentatively, D is TRBD1 (6 bases). V was shortened by 10 bases and J by 7 bases, with 17 bases between the two germline ends. Germline loops: CDR1 LGHNA, CDR2 YNFKEQ. This CDR3 spans 12 amino acids. This CDR3 reads CAIGVQGGEQYF. DNA of the CDR3: TGTGCCATCGGAGTGCAAGGGGGAGAGCAGTACTTC.

The chain joins TRBV5-4 to TRBJ2-7, with D perhaps TRBD2 (5 bases). Trimming pared 2 bases from V and 6 bases from J, leaving 18 bases between. The CDR3 totals 15 residues. The germline V gene has CDR1 SGHNT and CDR2 YYREEE (reference sequence). As DNA, the CDR3 is TGTGCCAGCAGCTTTCTTCCGGAGGTCTTGGGCGAGCAGTACTTC. Residues: CASSFLPEVLGEQYF.

V gene TRBV13 combines with J gene TRBJ2-3; a possible D gene is TRBD2 (5 bases). Germline-derived CDR1 and CDR2 are PRHDT and FYEKMQ (reference sequence). The CDR3 contains 15 residues. Trimming cost V 1 base and J 6 bases, with 14 bases left between them. The CDR3 DNA is TGTGCCAGCAGCTTAGCCGGACTGCCATCGGATACGCAGTATTTT. It codes for CASSLAGLPSDTQYF.

The chain joins TRBV30 to TRBJ1-2, with 7 bases matching TRBD1. The CDR3 length is 18 residues. V gave up 5 bases and J gave up 5 bases; unmatched junction bases: 23. The germline CDR1 and CDR2 sequences are GTSNPN and SVGIG (reference sequence). CDR3 nucleotides: TGTGCCTGGCGTGGGTTTGGGGACAGTGAGACCAAACTATATGGCTACACCTTC. Protein sequence: CAWRGFGDSETKLYGYTF. The full variable domain, in which reference TRBV30 and TRBJ1-2 provide the parts outside the CDR3, is SQTIHQWPATLVQPVGSPLSLECTVEGTSNPNLYWYRQAAGRGLQLLFYSVGIGQISSEVPQNLSASRPQDRQFILSSKKLLLSDSGFYLCAWRGFGDSETKLYGYTFGSGTRLTVV.

The CDR3 DNA reads as TGTGCCAGTAGTCCCGGAGGGGAGCAGTTCTTC. It yields the protein CASSPGGEQFF. V is TRBV19 and J is TRBJ2-1; weak D call: TRBD2 (6 bases). The CDR3 is 11 residues long. Germline V gives CDR1 LNHDA, CDR2 SQIVND (reference sequence). The germline V and J ends were trimmed by 5 bases and 10 bases, with 9 bases remaining between them.

This chain joins TRBV9 and TRBJ2-3; the D gene is possibly TRBD2 (5 bases). Trimming stripped 0 bases from V and 3 bases from J, with 11 bases between. In germline, CDR1 is SGDLS, CDR2 YYNGEE. The CDR3 spans 15 residues. CDR3 in DNA: TGTGCCAGCAGCGTAGGAGTGGGAGCAACAGATACGCAGTATTTT. It codes for CASSVGVGATDTQYF. The variable domain in full, completed from reference TRBV9 and TRBJ2-3, reads DSGVTQTPKHLITATGQRVTLRCSPRSGDLSVYWYQQSLDQGLQFLIQYYNGEERAKGNILERFSAQQFPDLHSELNLSSLELGDSALYFCASSVGVGATDTQYFGPGTRLTVL.

The gene calls are TRBV19 and TRBJ2-1; possibly TRBD2 for D (6 bases). CDR3 length: 14 amino acids. With 7 bases removed from V and 2 bases from J, the gap between germline ends came to 12 bases. CDR1 and CDR2 from the germline V gene are LNHDA and SQIVND (reference sequence). CDR3 sequence: CASTTTRPYNEQFF. CDR3 DNA sequence: TGTGCCAGTACCACGACTAGACCCTACAATGAGCAGTTCTTC.

V gene TRBV4-1 combines with J gene TRBJ1-4, with 9 positions matching TRBD1. Germline trimming cut 0 bases from V and 5 bases from J; bases unmatched to any gene: 10. The CDR3 is 18 residues long. Germline loops: CDR1 MGHRA, CDR2 YSYEKL. The CDR3 coding sequence is TGCGCCAGCAGCCAAGACGACTCTGTGACAGGGGGGAATGAAAAACTGTTTTTT. Protein product: CASSQDDSVTGGNEKLFF.

V usage is TRBV10-3 and J usage is TRBJ1-1; D gene ambiguous. CDR3 length: 15 residues. V was pared by 2 bases and J by 5 bases, with 15 bases between. CDR1 is ENHRY and CDR2 is SYGVKD in the germline V gene. The CDR3 DNA is TGTGCCATCAGTGAGAATAGCCACCCGGGAACTGAAGCTTTCTTT. Its translation is CAISENSHPGTEAFF.

The chain carries TRBV7-8 and TRBJ1-6; 10 bases map to TRBD1. Germline lookup yields CDR1 SGHVS and CDR2 FQNEAQ. V trimming: 1 base; J trimming: 10 bases; junction bases outside the gene matches: 10. The CDR3 extends over 17 amino acids. In DNA, the CDR3 is TGTGCCAGCAGCTTAGGCCTGATCGGGACAGGGGCATCACCCCTCCACTTT. The encoded protein is CASSLGLIGTGASPLHF.

The chain combines TRBV5-1 with TRBJ2-7; D unclear. V lost 1 base, J lost 1 base, and 12 bases lay in between. This CDR3 comprises 15 residues. Germline V gives CDR1 SGHRS, CDR2 YFSETQ. The CDR3 DNA is TGCGCCAGCAGCTTGCAGTGGGAAGAGTCCTACGAGCAGTACTTC. Protein: CASSLQWEESYEQYF.

Note on this clone: Additional DNA sequences in this sample encode the identical CDR3. This rearrangement joins TRBV19 to TRBJ1-1; D unclear. The CDR3 runs to 11 residues. Germline CDR1 reads LNHDA; CDR2 reads SQIVND (reference sequence). The germline V and J ends were trimmed by 5 bases and 5 bases, with 6 bases remaining between them. The DNA of the CDR3 is TGTGCCAGTAGTTATGGGACTGAAGCTTTCTTT. Residues: CASSYGTEAFF.

The chain links TRBV7-2 to TRBJ2-1; 10 nucleotides agree with TRBD1. The CDR3 has 18 residues. The germline CDR1 and CDR2 sequences are SGHTA and FQGNSA. V lost 5 bases to trimming and J lost 7 bases; unmatched junction nucleotides: 17. As DNA, the CDR3 is TGTGCCAGCAGCGATACTCTGACCGGGACAGGGGCAAGGAATGAGCAGTTCTTC. Translated: CASSDTLTGTGARNEQFF. The full variable domain, with the rest looked up from reference TRBV7-2 and TRBJ2-1, is GAGVSQSPSNKVTEKGKDVELRCDPISGHTALYWYRQSLGQGLEFLIYFQGNSAPDKSGLPSDRFSAERTGGSVSTLTIQRTQQEDSAVYLCASSDTLTGTGARNEQFFGPGTRLTVL.

The chain has TRBV6-1 and TRBJ2-7, with D perhaps TRBD1 (5 bases). The length of the CDR3 is 17 residues. V was clipped by 0 bases and J by 0 bases, with 15 bases between them. Looked up from germline, CDR1 is MNHNS and CDR2 is SASEGT. The CDR3 bases are TGTGCCAGCAGTGAAGCGGAAACAGGATCTGGCTCCTACGAGCAGTACTTC. Encoded protein: CASSEAETGSGSYEQYF.

A word on this clone: At the DNA level, this CDR3 is encoded by other sequences in the same sample as well. The gene calls are TRBV11-2 and TRBJ2-7, with 9 bases lining up with TRBD1. The CDR3 contains 15 residues. From germline, CDR1 is SGHAT and CDR2 FQNNGV. V was pared by 5 bases and J by 0 bases, with 5 bases of the junction left unmatched. CDR3 in amino acids: CASSLGQGSSYEQYF. The CDR3 nucleotides are TGTGCCAGCAGCCTCGGACAGGGGAGCTCCTACGAGCAGTACTTC.

The chain links TRBV2 to TRBJ2-1; D uncertain. Trimming took off 9 bases at V and 5 bases at J, with 14 bases between the two ends. CDR3 length: 13 amino acids. The germline gives CDR1 SNHLY, CDR2 FYNNEI. CDR3 in DNA: TGTGCCAGTGATGGTGTTGTCCACAATGAGCAGTTCTTC. Translating gives CASDGVVHNEQFF.

The V gene is TRBV29-1, the J gene TRBJ2-5; maybe TRBD1 (5 bases). CDR3 size: 14 residues. Germline V gives CDR1 SQVTM, CDR2 ANQGSEA. V lost 1 base, J lost 5 bases, and 14 bases lay in between. CDR3 coding DNA: TGCAGCGTTGAAGCCGAAGGGGCCGATGAGACCCAGTACTTC. It is translated as CSVEAEGADETQYF.

In the case of this clone: Other DNA sequences in the same sample also yield this CDR3. The CDR3 sequence: CASSFWGGTEAFF. The CDR3 DNA is TGTGCCAGCAGCTTTTGGGGGGGCACTGAAGCTTTCTTT. The chain uses TRBV5-4 and TRBJ1-1, with D perhaps matching TRBD1 (5 bases). Germline V CDR1 and CDR2: SGHNT, YYREEE (reference sequence). The V end lost 2 bases, the J end lost 4 bases, and 9 bases lay between the germline ends. The CDR3 has 13 residues. The entire variable domain, with the rest obtained from reference TRBV5-4 and TRBJ1-1, is as follows: ETGVTQSPTHLIKTRGQQVTLRCSSQSGHNTVSWYQQALGQGPQFIFQYYREEENGRGNFPPRFSGLQFPNYSSELNVNALELDDSALYLCASSFWGGTEAFFGQGTRLTVV.

The CDR3 loop is CASSVAGQSNTEAFF. The CDR3 coding sequence is TGTGCCAGCAGCGTAGCTGGACAGTCGAACACTGAAGCTTTCTTT. V gene TRBV9 combines with J gene TRBJ1-1; TRBD1 might be the D (6 bases). The CDR3 extends over 15 amino acids. V was shortened by 0 bases and J by 1 base, with 10 bases between the two germline ends. Germline lookup yields CDR1 SGDLS and CDR2 YYNGEE. The complete variable domain, with remaining parts taken from reference TRBV9 and TRBJ1-1, reads DSGVTQTPKHLITATGQRVTLRCSPRSGDLSVYWYQQSLDQGLQFLIQYYNGEERAKGNILERFSAQQFPDLHSELNLSSLELGDSALYFCASSVAGQSNTEAFFGQGTRLTVV.

This rearrangement joins TRBV5-1 to TRBJ1-2; 9 bases align to TRBD1. The CDR3 sequence is 15 residues long. Trimming took 3 bases from V and 4 from J; bases not matched to a gene: 7. Germline assignment: CDR1 SGHRS and CDR2 YFSETQ. The CDR3 sequence: CASSSGQGMIYGYTF. CDR3 DNA sequence: TGCGCCAGCAGCTCCGGACAGGGGATGATCTATGGCTACACCTTC.

The rearrangement joins TRBV27 to TRBJ1-2; D unresolved. The CDR3 totals 13 residues. Per the germline V gene, CDR1 is MNHEY and CDR2 is SMNVEV (reference sequence). The V end lost 3 bases, the J end lost 6 bases, and 11 bases lay between the germline ends. The CDR3 spells CASSFFWGDGYTF. The CDR3 nucleotides are TGTGCCAGCAGTTTTTTTTGGGGAGATGGCTACACCTTC.

This clone was seen only a few times. The sample holds other DNA sequences that translate to the same CDR3. CDR3 sequence reads: CASSIGSSYNEQFF. CDR3 sequence (DNA): TGTGCCAGTAGTATTGGAAGCTCCTACAATGAGCAGTTCTTC. The chain is built from TRBV19 and TRBJ2-1; D uncertain. The length of the CDR3 is 14 residues. CDR1 and CDR2 (germline): LNHDA, SQIVND (reference sequence). Trimming took 3 bases from V and 0 from J, leaving 6 bases between them.

V and J are TRBV9 and TRBJ2-7; unclear D gene. In germline, CDR1 is SGDLS, CDR2 YYNGEE. CDR3 length: 15 amino acids. The V end was cut by 0 bases, the J end by 2 bases, with 12 bases between. Written as DNA, the CDR3 is TGTGCCAGCAGCGTAGGGGTTAAAGTTACCTACGAGCAGTACTTC. It encodes CASSVGVKVTYEQYF.

The CDR3 nucleotides are TGTGCCAGCAGCTTAGAGCAGGGACTAGACTATGGCTACACCTTC. Translated, it gives CASSLEQGLDYGYTF. The chain recombines TRBV7-2 with TRBJ1-2, with D perhaps TRBD1 (5 bases). Deletions cut 1 base from V and 3 bases from J, with 12 bases between. The CDR3 totals 15 residues. Germline lookup yields CDR1 SGHTA and CDR2 FQGNSA.

This chain uses TRBV5-1 with TRBJ2-7; D assignment may be TRBD1 or TRBD2 (5 bases each). Germline CDR1 is SGHRS and CDR2 is YFSETQ. This CDR3 is 17 amino acids long. Trimming took 1 base from V and 2 from J, leaving 19 bases between them. CDR3 region: CASSLIGAGGPPYEQYF. The CDR3 coding sequence is TGCGCCAGCAGCTTGATTGGGGCGGGTGGGCCCCCCTACGAGCAGTACTTC.

V is TRBV13 and J is TRBJ1-2, with D possibly TRBD1 on 6 matching bases. The CDR3 length is 14 residues. The V end lost 5 bases, the J end lost 4 bases, and 14 bases lay between the germline ends. From germline, CDR1 is PRHDT and CDR2 FYEKMQ (reference sequence). In nucleotides, the CDR3 is TGTGCCAGCAGCGATCAGGGAGGGGGCTATGGCTACACCTTC. It yields the protein CASSDQGGGYGYTF.